The present TCR beta chain was sequenced within a study of technical replicates of blood from a handful of donors. In its sample, this clone was seen once. The germline V gene encodes CDR1 SGHTA and CDR2 FQGNSA. CDR3 size: 13 residues. The V end lost 3 bases, the J end lost 12 bases, and 17 bases lay between the germline ends. Libraries were prepared by immunoSEQ multiplex PCR; TCRdb keeps only in-frame clonotypes and omits some of them. The sample contains just under 60,000 clones, around 92% of which appear only once. The sequenced sample consisted of PBMCs. V and J are TRBV7-2 and TRBJ1-2, with D hard to call. The source is a human donor in good health. Some clones in this sample may be carry-over from other donors' samples. CDR3 amino acids: CASSFDLTAGDTF. The CDR3, as DNA: TGTGCCAGCAGCTTCGACCTGACCGCGGGCGACACCTTC.